This T cell receptor beta chain emerged from a study of T cell responses to AZD1222 COVID-19 vaccine. Whole-study results and caveats: Baseline seropositives among AZD1222 recipients totaled only 5 to 7. Donors were mostly white British, more females; clonal diversity possibly underestimated. Distributed over spike, vaccine-associated CD4 TCRs predominated at 160-218 and 743-854. Once two AZD1222 doses were given, Spike-specific TCR breadth and depth went up.

The repertoire was sequenced with immunoSEQ multiplex PCR; TCRdb's copy has only in-frame clones and lacks some. There are 50,000 to 70,000 clones in the sample; approximately 85% occur only once, and approximately 19% lies in the top ten. Concerning this clone itself: What it binds is not known.

The CDR3 consists of 14 residues. V lost 4 bases to trimming and J lost 12 bases, with 16 bases between them. Looked up from germline, CDR1 is LGHDT and CDR2 is YNNKEL (reference sequence). The chain has TRBV3-1 (or the pseudogene TRBV3-2) and TRBJ2-6, with a possible D match to TRBD1 (5 bases). The TCR sequence derives from an adult in good health. The sample here was peripheral blood, taken on day 0 of MenACWY control vaccination. For the CDR3, the DNA is TGTGCCAGCAGCCTTCACCGGGTGGACACCGTCCTGACTTTC. Amino acids: CASSLHRVDTVLTF.